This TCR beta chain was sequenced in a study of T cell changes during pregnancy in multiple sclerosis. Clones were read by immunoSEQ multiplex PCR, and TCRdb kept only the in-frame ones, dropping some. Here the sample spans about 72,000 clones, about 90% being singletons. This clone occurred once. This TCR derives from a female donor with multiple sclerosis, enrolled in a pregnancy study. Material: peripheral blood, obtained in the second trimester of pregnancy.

The DNA for the CDR3 is TGTGCCAGCAGCTTAGGCAGGGGTCGAAGTTCACCCCTCCACTTT. Amino acid sequence: CASSLGRGRSSPLHF. V and J are TRBV7-2 and TRBJ1-6; tentatively, D is TRBD1 (6 bases). The CDR3 has 15 residues. Per the germline V gene, CDR1 is SGHTA and CDR2 is FQGNSA. Trimming took off 1 base at V and 9 bases at J, with 13 bases between the two ends.